This T cell receptor (beta chain) was sequenced for a study of a mutant IDH1 vaccine in newly diagnosed glioma (TCRdb year 2021). Regarding the research as a whole: Vaccination was initiated 4-6 weeks after radiotherapy alone, or concurrently with temozolomide cycles in the chemotherapy-containing groups. Of the roughly 32 patients who were treated, around 62% were male and about 40% were female, and the mean age was approximately 40 years. Prior to enrollment, patients had been given standard therapy consisting of radiotherapy alone, temozolomide alone, or radiochemotherapy with temozolomide, with the combination given to most patients. Visit V12 was the week-35 safety follow-up and visit V13 was the week-47 end of study. Six visits were used for peripheral blood collection: V03 (baseline), V05, V07, V10, V12 and V13. Longitudinal TCRB deep sequencing was done for some 25 treated patients, wherever samples were available for exploratory analyses. Overall results and qualifications from the work: Immune responses induced by the vaccine were seen in approximately 93% of patients across multiple MHC alleles. Selection of PBMC samples for TCRB deep sequencing was based on availability. Pseudoprogression seemed to be unrelated to changes in the top peripheral T cell clonotypes found by TCRB sequencing. The authors noted that analyses of patient blood samples could not be reproduced because of sample limitations.

This specimen's time point label, per the study, means: week 47, end of study. A 20-mer mutant IDH1 peptide at 300 micrograms in Montanide made up each vaccine dose, which was injected subcutaneously together with topical imiquimod. Patients received eight vaccinations in weeks 1, 3, 5, 7, 11, 15, 19 and 23, corresponding to visits V03 through V10. The donors had newly diagnosed IDH1-mutant astrocytomas of WHO grade 3 or 4 that showed loss of nuclear ATRX. The samples were drawn from NOA16, a multicentre, single-arm, open-label phase I trial in Germany that tested a mutant IDH1 peptide vaccine in humans for the first time. Genomic DNA for TCRB sequencing was isolated from EDTA blood with the DNeasy Blood and Tissue Kit. The library relied on the immunoSEQ multiplex PCR assay. The hsTCRB Kit was used according to the manufacturer's protocol to amplify rearranged TCR beta chain sequences. TCRB libraries were sequenced on an Illumina MiSeq. Under the source paper's analysis protocol: The proprietary platform of the kit vendor was used for demultiplexing, trimming and gene mapping. This immuneACCESS table, as held by TCRdb, lists in-frame sequences with V and J called but not all clones. Of the missing ones, under half trace to an unresolved V gene in checked studies; the others have no known cause. The DNA gave D and trimming, while V, J and clone size come from that table. The sample includes around 94,000 clones, with roughly nine tenths observed a single time. Roughly 0.78% of the sample lies in the top ten.

On this clone itself: No antigen is known for it. No much larger clone exists at a distance of one base, and base qualities are not known.

This sequence was found in a woman between 45 and 65 years old with glioma. Sample: PBMCs, taken from a glioma patient whose treatment included an IDH1 peptide vaccine.

CDR3 protein: CASSIGGQSQETQYF. The DNA sequence is given as TGTGCCAGTAGTATAGGCGGACAGTCCCAAGAGACCCAGTACTTC. The sequence links TRBV19 to TRBJ2-5; TRBD1 is a possible D gene, resting on 6 matching bases. Taken from the germline V gene (reference sequence), the CDR1 and CDR2 loops are LNHDA and SQIVND. V gives up 1 base and J gives up 1 base, and the segment between their germline ends measures 10 bases. The CDR3, from cysteine to phenylalanine, totals 15 residues. Of all the DNA, just the CDR3 is kept, 45 bases in frame from base 1.